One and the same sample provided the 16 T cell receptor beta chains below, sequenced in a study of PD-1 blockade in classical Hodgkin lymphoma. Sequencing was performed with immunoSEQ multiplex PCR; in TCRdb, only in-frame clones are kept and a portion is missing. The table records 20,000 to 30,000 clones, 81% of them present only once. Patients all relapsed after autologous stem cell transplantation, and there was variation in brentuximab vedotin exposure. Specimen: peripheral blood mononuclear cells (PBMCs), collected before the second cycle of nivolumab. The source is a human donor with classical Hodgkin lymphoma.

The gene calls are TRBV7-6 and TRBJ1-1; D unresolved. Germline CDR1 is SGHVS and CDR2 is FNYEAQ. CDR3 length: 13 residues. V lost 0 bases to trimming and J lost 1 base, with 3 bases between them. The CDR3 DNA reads TGTGCCAGCAGCTTAGCCGGGAACACTGAAGCTTTCTTT. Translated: CASSLAGNTEAFF.

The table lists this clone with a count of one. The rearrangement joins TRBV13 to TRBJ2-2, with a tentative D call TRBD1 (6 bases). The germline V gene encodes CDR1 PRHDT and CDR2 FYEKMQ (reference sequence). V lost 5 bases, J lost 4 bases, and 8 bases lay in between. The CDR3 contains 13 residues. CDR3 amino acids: CASSRGITGELFF. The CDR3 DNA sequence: TGTGCCAGCAGCAGGGGGATCACCGGGGAGCTGTTTTTT.

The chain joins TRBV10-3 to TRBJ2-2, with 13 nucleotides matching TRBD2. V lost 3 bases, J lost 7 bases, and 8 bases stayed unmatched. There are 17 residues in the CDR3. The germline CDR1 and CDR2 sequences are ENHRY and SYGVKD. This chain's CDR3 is CAISETSGGAMNGELFF. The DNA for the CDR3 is TGTGCCATCAGTGAAACTAGCGGGGGGGCCATGAACGGGGAGCTGTTTTTT.

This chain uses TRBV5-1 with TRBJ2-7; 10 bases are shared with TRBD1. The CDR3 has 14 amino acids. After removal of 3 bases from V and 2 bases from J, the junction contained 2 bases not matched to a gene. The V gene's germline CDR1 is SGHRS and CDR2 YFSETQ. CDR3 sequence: CASSSGQGTYEQYF. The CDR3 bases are TGCGCCAGCAGCTCGGGACAGGGGACCTACGAGCAGTACTTC. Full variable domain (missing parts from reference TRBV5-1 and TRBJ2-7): KAGVTQTPRYLIKTRGQQVTLSCSPISGHRSVSWYQQTPGQGLQFLFEYFSETQRNKGNFPGRFSGRQFSNSRSEMNVSTLELGDSALYLCASSSGQGTYEQYFGPGTRLTVT.

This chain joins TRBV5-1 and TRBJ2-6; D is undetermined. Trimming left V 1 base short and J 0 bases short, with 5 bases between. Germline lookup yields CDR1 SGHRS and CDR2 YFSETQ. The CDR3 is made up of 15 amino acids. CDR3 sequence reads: CASSLRSSGANVLTF. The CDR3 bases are TGCGCCAGCAGCTTGCGGAGCTCTGGGGCCAACGTCCTGACTTTC. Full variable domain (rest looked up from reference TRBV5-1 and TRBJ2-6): KAGVTQTPRYLIKTRGQQVTLSCSPISGHRSVSWYQQTPGQGLQFLFEYFSETQRNKGNFPGRFSGRQFSNSRSEMNVSTLELGDSALYLCASSLRSSGANVLTFGAGSRLTVL.

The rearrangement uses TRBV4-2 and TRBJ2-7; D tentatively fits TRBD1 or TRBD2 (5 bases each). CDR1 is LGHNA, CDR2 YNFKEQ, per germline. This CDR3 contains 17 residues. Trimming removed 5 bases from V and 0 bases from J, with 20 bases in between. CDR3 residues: CASSERGAFIPSYEQYF. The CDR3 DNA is TGTGCCAGCAGCGAAAGGGGAGCGTTTATACCCTCCTACGAGCAGTACTTC.

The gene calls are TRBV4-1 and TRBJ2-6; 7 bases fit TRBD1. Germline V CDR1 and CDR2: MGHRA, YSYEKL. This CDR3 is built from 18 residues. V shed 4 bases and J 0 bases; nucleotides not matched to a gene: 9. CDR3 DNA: TGCGCCAGCAGCCGCGACGGACAGGTCAACTCTGGGGCCAACGTCCTGACTTTC. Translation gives CASSRDGQVNSGANVLTF.

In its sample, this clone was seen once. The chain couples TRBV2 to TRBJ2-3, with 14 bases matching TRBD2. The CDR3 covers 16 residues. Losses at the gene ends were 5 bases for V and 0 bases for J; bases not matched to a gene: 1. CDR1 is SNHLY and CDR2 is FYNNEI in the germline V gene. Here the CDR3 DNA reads TGTGCCAGCAGTAGGACTAGCGGGAGGAGCACAGATACGCAGTATTTT. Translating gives CASSRTSGRSTDTQYF.

CDR3 bases: TGTGCCAGCAGTCTGACAGCTAATAGCAATCAGCCCCAGCATTTT. Its translation: CASSLTANSNQPQHF. The rearrangement links TRBV6-4 to TRBJ1-5; possibly TRBD1 for D (5 bases). Germline values: CDR1 MRHNA, CDR2 SNTAGT. V shed 5 bases and J shed 0 bases, with 11 bases lying between them. The length of the CDR3 is 15 residues.

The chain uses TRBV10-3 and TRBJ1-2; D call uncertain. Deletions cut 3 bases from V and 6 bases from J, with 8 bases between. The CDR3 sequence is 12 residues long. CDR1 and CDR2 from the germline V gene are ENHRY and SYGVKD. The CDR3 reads CAISERRDGYTF. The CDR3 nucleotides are TGTGCCATCAGTGAAAGGAGGGATGGCTACACCTTC.

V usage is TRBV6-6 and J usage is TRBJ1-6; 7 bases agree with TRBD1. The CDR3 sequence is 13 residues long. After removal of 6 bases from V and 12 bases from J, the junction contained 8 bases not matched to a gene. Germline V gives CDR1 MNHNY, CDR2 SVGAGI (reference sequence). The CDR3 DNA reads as TGTGCCAGCAGCGGGACAGCCGATCAACCCCTCCACTTT. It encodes CASSGTADQPLHF.

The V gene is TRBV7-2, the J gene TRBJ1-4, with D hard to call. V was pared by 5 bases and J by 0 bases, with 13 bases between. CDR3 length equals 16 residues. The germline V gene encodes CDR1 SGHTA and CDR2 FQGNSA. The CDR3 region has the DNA TGTGCCAGCAGCCCCACAAGAGCCACAACTAATGAAAAACTGTTTTTT. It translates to CASSPTRATTNEKLFF. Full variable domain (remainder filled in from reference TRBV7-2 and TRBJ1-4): GAGVSQSPSNKVTEKGKDVELRCDPISGHTALYWYRQSLGQGLEFLIYFQGNSAPDKSGLPSDRFSAERTGGSVSTLTIQRTQQEDSAVYLCASSPTRATTNEKLFFGSGTQLSVL.

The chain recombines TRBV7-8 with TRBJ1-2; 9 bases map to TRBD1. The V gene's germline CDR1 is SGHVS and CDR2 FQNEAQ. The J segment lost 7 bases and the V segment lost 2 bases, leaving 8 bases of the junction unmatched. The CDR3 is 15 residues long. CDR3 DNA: TGTGCCAGCAGCTTACAGGGACAGGGACGGAGTGGCTACACCTTC. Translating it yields CASSLQGQGRSGYTF.

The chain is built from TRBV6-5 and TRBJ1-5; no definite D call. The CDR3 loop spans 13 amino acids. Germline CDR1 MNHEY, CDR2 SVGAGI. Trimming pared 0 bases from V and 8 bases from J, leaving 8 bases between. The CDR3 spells CASSYSSREPQHF. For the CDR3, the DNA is TGTGCCAGCAGTTACTCGAGTAGGGAGCCCCAGCATTTT.

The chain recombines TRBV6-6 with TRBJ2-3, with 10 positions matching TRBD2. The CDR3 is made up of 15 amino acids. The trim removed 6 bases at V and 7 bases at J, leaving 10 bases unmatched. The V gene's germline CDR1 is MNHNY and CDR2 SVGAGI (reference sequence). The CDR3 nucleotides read TGTGCCAGCAGGGCCAGCGGGGGGGCGGTATATACGCAGTATTTT. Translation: CASRASGGAVYTQYF.

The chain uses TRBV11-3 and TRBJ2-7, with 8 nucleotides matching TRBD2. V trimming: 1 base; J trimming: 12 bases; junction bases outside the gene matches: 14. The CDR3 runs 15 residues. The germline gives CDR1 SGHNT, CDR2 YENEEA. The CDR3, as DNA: TGTGCCAGCAGCTTAGGCAGCGGGGGTCCGGACGGTTTGTACTTC. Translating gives CASSLGSGGPDGLYF.